These T cell receptor beta chains were read from a single sample in a study of OX40 agonist ivuxolimab in advanced cancers. Profiled with immunoSEQ multiplex PCR; TCRdb holds only in-frame clones, not every one. The sample records 80,000 or so clones, around 83% being singletons. The source was CD4+ or CD8+ T cells sorted from blood, collected in a trial of the OX40 agonist ivuxolimab. The receptors stem from an adult with an advanced solid tumor such as melanoma, head and neck, liver or kidney cancer. Each CDR3 is given with its conserved first and last residue.

v_gene: TRBV5-4
CDR3aa: CASSLPHSTDTQYF

v_gene: TRBV5-1
CDR3aa: CASSLAMRTLKYTGELFF

v_gene: TRBV5-1
CDR3aa: CASSLGLGEAFF

v_gene: TRBV25-1
CDR3aa: CASSAPGQGAYEQYF

v_gene: TRBV28
CDR3aa: CASRTGNTGELFF

v_gene: TRBV5-1
CDR3aa: CASSLDGVGYGYTF

v_gene: TRBV6-5
CDR3aa: CASSMNTEAFF

v_gene: TRBV7-2
CDR3aa: CASSHRQGAGYGYTF

v_gene: TRBV5-4
CDR3aa: CASSLEGGITEAFF

v_gene: TRBV2
CDR3aa: CPLKGLFRDYSNQPQHF

v_gene: TRBV7-2
CDR3aa: CASSFSGASSYNEQFF